This passage covers 9 T cell receptor beta chains from one sample sequenced in a study of CD4+ T cells in melanoma. Profiling relied on immunoSEQ multiplex PCR, and the TCRdb table lists in-frame clones only, not all of them. The sample consists of more than 110,000 clones, around 90% of them appearing once. The receptor set was obtained from a human donor with melanoma.

This rearrangement joins TRBV7-6 to TRBJ2-1; TRBD2 aligns across 7 bases. V lost 9 bases, J lost 3 bases, and 14 bases stayed unmatched. Germline V gene sequence: CDR1 SGHVS, CDR2 FNYEAQ. CDR3 length: 16 residues. CDR3 DNA: TGTGCCAGTTCTCAATGGGGGGGGGATGACTACAATGAGCAGTTCTTC. This encodes CASSQWGGDDYNEQFF.

This clone has only one observation. The CDR3 DNA reads TGTGCCAGTAGTAAAATCGCGGGGGCTTCCCAAGAGACCCAGTACTTC. Translating it yields CASSKIAGASQETQYF. The chain employs TRBV19 and TRBJ2-5, with D perhaps matching TRBD2 (7 bases). The CDR3 length is 16 residues. Germline V gene sequence: CDR1 LNHDA, CDR2 SQIVND (reference sequence). V shed 4 bases and J shed 1 base, with 16 bases lying between them.

The V and J genes are TRBV18 and TRBJ1-4; D not resolved. From germline, CDR1 is KGHSH and CDR2 LQKENI. CDR3 length: 15 amino acids. Trimming removed 2 bases from V and 7 bases from J, with 14 bases in between. CDR3 bases: TGTGCCAGCTCACCAGTCTCTCAAAGCGGTGAAAAACTGTTTTTT. It translates to CASSPVSQSGEKLFF.

The chain carries TRBV5-1 and TRBJ2-1; TRBD2 might be the D (5 bases). The germline V and J ends were trimmed by 0 bases and 0 bases, with 10 bases remaining between them. CDR1 and CDR2 (germline): SGHRS, YFSETQ. This CDR3 has 16 residues. The CDR3 DNA reads TGCGCCAGCAGCTTGGTCTCGGGAAGCTCCTACAATGAGCAGTTCTTC. The encoded protein is CASSLVSGSSYNEQFF.

This chain connects TRBV4-1 to TRBJ2-1, with 7 positions matching TRBD1. The CDR3 covers 19 residues. Per germline, CDR1 MGHRA and CDR2 YSYEKL. Trimming took 3 bases from V and 4 from J; bases not matched to a gene: 18. The CDR3 bases are TGCGCCAGCAGCCATAGAAGTTTCCGGGACAGAGATTTATACAATGAGCAGTTCTTC. Translated, it gives CASSHRSFRDRDLYNEQFF.

This clone was recorded only once. The rearrangement uses TRBV6-1 and TRBJ2-6; no clear D. CDR1 and CDR2 from the germline V gene are MNHNS and SASEGT. This CDR3 has 16 residues. Trimming cost V 2 bases and J 0 bases, with 8 bases left between them. The CDR3 spells CASSEQASSGANVLTF. The DNA of the CDR3 is TGTGCCAGCAGTGAACAGGCCAGCTCTGGGGCCAACGTCCTGACTTTC.

The V gene is TRBV9, the J gene TRBJ1-1, with 7 positions matching TRBD1. The V gene end was trimmed by 3 bases and the J gene end by 4 bases; junction bases not matched to a gene: 9. The CDR3 consists of 15 residues. Germline-derived CDR1 and CDR2 are SGDLS and YYNGEE. CDR3 sequence (DNA): TGTGCCAGCAGCGGACAGGGAGTTAGGGGCACTGAAGCTTTCTTT. This sequence encodes CASSGQGVRGTEAFF.

The J gene is TRBJ2-5, the V gene TRBV7-2; no clear D gene. V lost 3 bases, J lost 7 bases, and 6 bases lay in between. This CDR3 contains 11 residues. Germline CDR1 SGHTA, CDR2 FQGNSA. CDR3 region: CASSLGGTQYF. DNA of the CDR3: TGTGCCAGCAGCTTGGGTGGGACCCAGTACTTC.

The rearrangement links TRBV5-6 to TRBJ1-2; D is unclear. V was clipped by 4 bases and J by 2 bases, with 9 bases between them. This CDR3 contains 13 residues. Germline loops: CDR1 SGHDT, CDR2 YYEEEE. CDR3 region: CASSPWSNYGYTF. CDR3 nucleotide sequence: TGTGCCAGCAGCCCCTGGAGCAACTATGGCTACACCTTC.